The clone carrying this T cell receptor (beta chain) was counted at least ten times. This record comes from a study of T-cell reconstitution after alpha-beta-depleted transplantation in children. Unique molecular identifiers were built into the TCRbeta library. MiXCR, applied by TCRdb to the PCR reads, yields one record per CDR3 protein. The sample records 60,000 to 100,000 distinct CDR3 sequences, around 18% being singletons. Germline V gene sequence: CDR1 SEHNR, CDR2 FQNEAQ (reference sequence). The CDR3 runs to 16 residues. The V end lost 5 bases, the J end lost 1 base, and 15 bases lay between the germline ends.

The receptor comes from a male patient aged 2 to 9 who had a stem cell transplant for acute lymphoblastic leukemia, so the T cells may come from the graft donor. The chain recombines TRBV7-9 with TRBJ2-4; D is unresolved. The sequences come from PBMCs, mostly from graft donor cells, collected 360 days after TCRalphabeta/CD19-depleted stem cell transplant. The CDR3 sequence is CASSPYLDGAKNIQYF. As DNA, the CDR3 is TGTGCCAGCAGCCCTTACCTGGACGGGGCCAAAAACATTCAGTACTTC.